Shown below are 25 T cell receptor beta chains from a single sample sequenced in a study of breast tumors, draining lymph nodes, adjacent tissues (dated by TCRdb to 2015 to 2016). Library method: multiplex PCR. TCRdb names Illumina HiSeq 2000 as the instrument used. The raw public reads went through TCRdb reprocessing: fastp at Q25, MiXCR clone calling, in-frame beta chains kept. Every distinct CDR3 protein forms one entry, paired with its most common genes and DNA. The sample includes fewer than 150,000 distinct CDR3 sequences, with 21% observed a single time. Roughly 2% of the sample is in the top ten clones. The lymph node samples were taken from the axillary draining lymph nodes of breast cancer patients. What was sequenced was axillary lymph node tissue. The source of these receptors is a female donor with breast cancer. Some clones in this sample may be carry-over from other donors' samples.

This clonotype occurred many times. The rearrangement uses TRBV30 and TRBJ2-1, with TRBD1 identical over 7 bases. Trimming removed 5 bases from V and 6 bases from J; junction bases left unmatched: 7. This CDR3 region has 13 residues. CDR1 and CDR2 (germline): GTSNPN, SVGIG (reference sequence). CDR3 nucleotide sequence: TGTGCCTGGGACCGGGACAGCATCAATGAGCAGTTCTTC. It is translated as CAWDRDSINEQFF.

There are many counts of this clonotype. The chain links TRBV11-2 to TRBJ2-7, with 7 nucleotides matching TRBD1. The V gene end was trimmed by 6 bases and the J gene end by 3 bases; junction bases not matched to a gene: 8. The V gene's germline CDR1 is SGHAT and CDR2 FQNNGV. CDR3 size: 14 residues. The CDR3, as DNA: TGTGCCAGCAGTTGGACAGGTCAGGGCTACGAGCAGTACTTC. Protein sequence: CASSWTGQGYEQYF.

This clonotype was counted at least ten times. The J gene is TRBJ2-7, the V gene TRBV6-5; 9 nucleotides line up with TRBD2. With 5 bases clipped from V and 4 bases from J, the junction kept 6 bases outside the gene matches. Germline V gene lookup returns CDR1 MNHEY and CDR2 SVGAGI. The CDR3 contains 14 residues. The CDR3 coding sequence is TGTGCCAGCAGTGGGGGACTAGCTGGGTACGAGCAGTACTTC. Its protein is CASSGGLAGYEQYF.

As for this clonotype: This could be a read error, since a much larger clone is one nucleotide away. The chain couples TRBV27 to TRBJ2-7; 8 bases align to TRBD2. The CDR3 is made up of 15 amino acids. CDR1 is MNHEY, CDR2 SMNVEV, per germline (reference sequence). V lost 1 base and J lost 6; bases outside the gene matches: 8. Written as DNA, the CDR3 is TGTGCCAGCAGTTTATATATAGCGGGAAGGGGCGAGCAGTACTTC. It translates to CASSLYIAGRGEQYF.

This clonotype was seen at least ten times. CDR3 in DNA: TGTGCCAGCAGTAGGCCGGGACAGTACAATGAGCAGTTCTTC. It yields the protein CASSRPGQYNEQFF. The J gene is TRBJ2-1, the V gene TRBV6-5, with 7 bases fitting TRBD1. Losses at the gene ends were 5 bases for V and 4 bases for J; bases not matched to a gene: 5. There are 14 residues in the CDR3. Germline values: CDR1 MNHEY, CDR2 SVGAGI.

In the case of this clonotype: This may be a read error: a much more frequent sequence differs by one nucleotide. The conserved phenylalanine or tryptophan normally closing the CDR3 is absent here, so this likely arose from a read error. The rearrangement links TRBV4-1 to TRBJ2-1, with 12 bases aligning to TRBD2. V lost 6 bases and J lost 4; bases outside the gene matches: 4. The CDR3 loop spans 15 amino acids. Looked up from germline, CDR1 is MGHRA and CDR2 is YSYEKL. The CDR3 protein is CASRQTSGGYNEQFI. The CDR3 bases are TGCGCCAGCAGACAGACTAGCGGGGGTTACAATGAGCAGTTCATC.

The sample holds a few counts of this clonotype. CDR3 coding DNA: TGTGCCAGCAGCGCCCCAGGGGTATCGGCGGTCGCCGAGCAGTACTTC. This codes for CASSAPGVSAVAEQYF. This rearrangement joins TRBV7-8 to TRBJ2-7; possible D gene TRBD1, 6 bases. The germline V gene encodes CDR1 SGHVS and CDR2 FQNEAQ. Trimming removed 5 bases from V and 6 bases from J, with 23 bases in between. This CDR3 is built from 16 residues.

At least ten counts were recorded for this clonotype. The V and J genes are TRBV10-2 and TRBJ2-7; 7 nucleotides align to TRBD1. The CDR3 loop spans 13 amino acids. In germline, CDR1 is WSHSY, CDR2 SAAADI. Trimming took 3 bases from V and 3 from J; bases not matched to a gene: 2. The CDR3 nucleotides read TGCGCCAGCAGTGAACAGGGGAACTACGAGCAGTACTTC. It translates to CASSEQGNYEQYF.

This clonotype was detected ten times or more. The chain carries TRBV4-2 and TRBJ2-1; 10 nucleotides line up with TRBD2. V shed 2 bases and J 2 bases; nucleotides not matched to a gene: 6. This CDR3 has 17 residues. Germline V gene lookup returns CDR1 LGHNA and CDR2 YNFKEQ. The CDR3 DNA follows: TGTGCCAGCAGCCAAACGAGCGGGGGGGGGGCCTACAATGAGCAGTTCTTC. Encoded protein: CASSQTSGGGAYNEQFF.

This rearrangement joins TRBV6-5 to TRBJ1-5, with a tentative D call TRBD1 (6 bases). Germline V gives CDR1 MNHEY, CDR2 SVGAGI. V was trimmed by 6 bases and J by 10 bases, leaving 25 bases between them. This CDR3 is built from 16 residues. As DNA, the CDR3 is TGTGCCAGCAGCCGCTTATATTCAGGGGTTCAGGGTCCCCAGCATTTT. Protein product: CASSRLYSGVQGPQHF.

This clonotype was observed at least ten times. The V and J genes are TRBV10-1 and TRBJ2-3; D call uncertain. CDR1 is WNHNN, CDR2 SYGVQD, per germline (reference sequence). Deletions cut 6 bases from V and 2 bases from J, with 6 bases between. CDR3 length: 12 amino acids. This chain's CDR3 is CASRGHTDTQYF. As DNA, the CDR3 is TGCGCCAGCAGGGGCCACACAGATACGCAGTATTTT.

As regards this clonotype: Germline is not matched at one junction end, which may reflect a read error. The rearrangement links TRBV7-7 to TRBJ2-7, with 12 positions matching TRBD1. This CDR3 has 15 amino acids. CDR1 and CDR2 (germline): SSHAT, FNYEAQ (reference sequence). CDR3 bases: TGTGCTAGCAGCTCGGGGACAGGGGGCGTCTACGAGCGGTACTTC. It yields the protein CASSSGTGGVYERYF.

This clonotype was picked up many times. This chain links TRBV29-1 with TRBJ1-2; D call uncertain. V was shortened by 4 bases and J by 4 bases, with 10 bases between the two germline ends. Germline V CDR1 and CDR2: SQVTM, ANQGSEA. The CDR3 loop spans 12 amino acids. CDR3 loop: CSVVGRIYGYTF. CDR3 nucleotide sequence: TGCAGCGTTGTTGGGAGGATCTATGGCTACACCTTC.

This clonotype turned up a few times. This could be a read error, since a much larger clone is one nucleotide away. The genes are TRBV9 and TRBJ2-7; 9 positions match TRBD2. Per the germline V gene, CDR1 is SGDLS and CDR2 is YYNGEE. The CDR3 is 15 amino acids. Germline trimming cut 4 bases from V and 5 bases from J; bases unmatched to any gene: 10. The CDR3 region has the DNA TGTGCCAGCAGCCCCCTCGCGGGAGGGGTCCACGAGCAGTACTTC. This encodes CASSPLAGGVHEQYF.

This clonotype was seen at least ten times. The chain is built from TRBV7-2 and TRBJ1-3; D not resolved. The germline V and J ends were trimmed by 1 base and 2 bases, with 6 bases remaining between them. Germline V gene sequence: CDR1 SGHTA, CDR2 FQGNSA. The CDR3 has 14 amino acids. Here the CDR3 reads CASSLGRAGNTIYF. The CDR3 bases are TGTGCCAGCAGCTTAGGCAGAGCTGGAAACACCATATATTTT.

There are many counts of this clonotype. This rearrangement joins TRBV20-1 to TRBJ2-7; D ambiguous. Trimming pared 6 bases from V and 4 bases from J, leaving 13 bases between. The CDR3 sequence is 12 residues long. Germline lookup yields CDR1 DFQATT and CDR2 SNEGSKA (reference sequence). CDR3 in amino acids: CSAPGEGYEQYF. The CDR3 coding sequence is TGCAGTGCGCCGGGTGAAGGGTACGAGCAGTACTTC.

This clonotype was observed many times. The chain combines TRBV6-4 with TRBJ1-6; no firm D call. V was shortened by 3 bases and J by 6 bases, with 9 bases between the two germline ends. The CDR3 is 14 amino acids. Germline V gives CDR1 MRHNA, CDR2 SNTAGT. The DNA of the CDR3 is TGTGCCAGCAGTGAGTGGGTCGGTAATTCACCCCTCCACTTT. Translation: CASSEWVGNSPLHF.

In its sample, this clonotype was seen many times. The chain carries TRBV7-9 and TRBJ2-6; D unclear. Germline-derived CDR1 and CDR2 are SEHNR and FQNEAQ (reference sequence). Trimming took 1 base from V and 0 from J, leaving 4 bases between them. The CDR3 is 15 residues long. DNA for the CDR3: TGTGCCAGCAGCTTAGTGGGCTCTGGGGCCAACGTCCTGACTTTC. This gives the protein CASSLVGSGANVLTF.

V is TRBV11-2 and J is TRBJ2-4; D might be TRBD2 (6 bases). V was clipped by 0 bases and J by 0 bases, with 15 bases between them. Germline V gene lookup returns CDR1 SGHAT and CDR2 FQNNGV. CDR3 length: 18 residues. As DNA, the CDR3 is TGTGCCAGCAGCTTAGAGGGTGGGGGGTTTCTAGCCAAAAACATTCAGTACTTC. Its translation: CASSLEGGGFLAKNIQYF.

This clonotype was detected only a few times. The CDR3 bases are TGTGCCAGTACCGGGACTAGCGGGAGTTTTTACAATGAGCAGTTCTTC. It codes for CASTGTSGSFYNEQFF. This chain links TRBV19 with TRBJ2-1, with 14 bases matching TRBD2. The CDR3 spans 16 residues. The V segment lost 7 bases and the J segment 4 bases; nucleotides outside the gene matches: 6. The V gene's germline CDR1 is LNHDA and CDR2 SQIVND (reference sequence).

This clonotype was seen repeatedly, ten times or more. The chain combines TRBV12-3 or TRBV12-4 with TRBJ2-7; weak D call: TRBD1 (7 bases). This CDR3 is built from 15 residues. V lost 1 base and J lost 5, with 15 bases in between. The CDR3 DNA follows: TGTGCCAGCAGTTTAGAGGAGGGGGCTGGCAACGAGCAGTACTTC. Protein sequence: CASSLEEGAGNEQYF.

For this clonotype: A much bigger clone sits one base away, suggesting this may be a read error. The V gene is TRBV5-1, the J gene TRBJ2-3, with D tentatively TRBD1 (8 bases). The V gene lost 4 bases and the J gene lost 8 bases, with 20 bases spanning the gap. The CDR3 totals 15 residues. Germline V lookup: CDR1 SGHRS, CDR2 YFSETQ. CDR3 DNA: TGCGCCAGCAGCCAGGGGGCGGGAGAGCTAGGTACGCAGTATTTT. It specifies CASSQGAGELGTQYF.

About this clonotype itself: This clone may be a read error of a much larger clone one base away. The genes are TRBV11-2 and TRBJ1-6; no firm D call. CDR3 size: 15 residues. The germline gives CDR1 SGHAT, CDR2 FQNNGV. The DNA for the CDR3 is TGTGCCAGCAGCACGTCCCTCGCCGAAAATTCACCCCCCCACTTT. Its translation is CASSTSLAENSPPHF.

This clonotype was detected many times. The chain employs TRBV10-3 and TRBJ2-2; 8 nucleotides match TRBD1. This CDR3 comprises 15 residues. From germline, CDR1 is ENHRY and CDR2 SYGVKD. J was trimmed by 3 bases and V by 4 bases; bases with no gene match: 4. The CDR3 nucleotides are TGTGCCATCAGTGTAGGACAGGGATACACCGGGGAGCTGTTTTTT. Amino acid sequence: CAISVGQGYTGELFF.

In regard to this clonotype: This could be a read error, since a much larger clone is one nucleotide away. V is TRBV7-9 and J is TRBJ1-2, with unresolved D. In germline, CDR1 is SEHNR, CDR2 FQNEAQ (reference sequence). V was clipped by 7 bases and J by 4 bases, with 10 bases between them. The CDR3 runs 12 residues. CDR3 sequence reads: CASKGESYGYTF. In nucleotides, the CDR3 is TGTGCCAGCAAGGGAGAGAGCTATGGCTACACCTTC.